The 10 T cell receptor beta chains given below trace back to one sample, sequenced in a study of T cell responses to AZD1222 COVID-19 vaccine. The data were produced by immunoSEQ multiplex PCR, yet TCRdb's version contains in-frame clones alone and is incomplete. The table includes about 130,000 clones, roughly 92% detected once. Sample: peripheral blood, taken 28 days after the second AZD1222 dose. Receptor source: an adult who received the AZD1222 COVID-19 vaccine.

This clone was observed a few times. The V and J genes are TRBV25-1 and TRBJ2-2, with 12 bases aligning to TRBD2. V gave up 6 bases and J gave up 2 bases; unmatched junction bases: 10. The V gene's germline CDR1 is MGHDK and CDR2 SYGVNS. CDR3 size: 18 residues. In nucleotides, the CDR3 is TGTGCCAGCAGCACGGGACTAGCGGGTTGGGGAAACACCGGGGAGCTGTTTTTT. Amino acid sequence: CASSTGLAGWGNTGELFF.

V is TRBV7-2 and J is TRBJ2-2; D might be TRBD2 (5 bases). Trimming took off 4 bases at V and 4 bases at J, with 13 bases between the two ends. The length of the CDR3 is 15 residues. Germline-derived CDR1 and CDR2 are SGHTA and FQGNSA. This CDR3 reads CASSSQRDGTGELFF. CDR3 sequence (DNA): TGTGCCAGCAGCTCCCAGAGGGATGGCACCGGGGAGCTGTTTTTT. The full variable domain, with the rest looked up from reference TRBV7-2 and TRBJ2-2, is GAGVSQSPSNKVTEKGKDVELRCDPISGHTALYWYRQSLGQGLEFLIYFQGNSAPDKSGLPSDRFSAERTGGSVSTLTIQRTQQEDSAVYLCASSSQRDGTGELFFGEGSRLTVL.

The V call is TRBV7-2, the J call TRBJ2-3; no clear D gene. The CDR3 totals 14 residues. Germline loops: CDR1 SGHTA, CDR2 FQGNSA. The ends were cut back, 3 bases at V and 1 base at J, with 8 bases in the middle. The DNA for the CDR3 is TGTGCCAGCAGCTTTGGGGTTCGCACAGATACGCAGTATTTT. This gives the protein CASSFGVRTDTQYF. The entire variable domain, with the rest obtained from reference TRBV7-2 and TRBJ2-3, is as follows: GAGVSQSPSNKVTEKGKDVELRCDPISGHTALYWYRQSLGQGLEFLIYFQGNSAPDKSGLPSDRFSAERTGGSVSTLTIQRTQQEDSAVYLCASSFGVRTDTQYFGPGTRLTVL.

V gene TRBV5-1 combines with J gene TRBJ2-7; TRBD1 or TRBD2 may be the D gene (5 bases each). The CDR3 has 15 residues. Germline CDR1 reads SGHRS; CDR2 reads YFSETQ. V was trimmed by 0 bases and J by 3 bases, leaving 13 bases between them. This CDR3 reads CASSLAGTEVYEQYF. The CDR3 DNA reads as TGCGCCAGCAGCTTGGCCGGGACGGAGGTCTACGAGCAGTACTTC.

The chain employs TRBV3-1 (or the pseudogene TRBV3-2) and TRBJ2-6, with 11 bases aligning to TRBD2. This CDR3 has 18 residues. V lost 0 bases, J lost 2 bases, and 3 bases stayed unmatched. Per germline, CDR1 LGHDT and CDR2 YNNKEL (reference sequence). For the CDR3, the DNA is TGTGCCAGCAGCCAAGATCTACTAGCGGGAGCTGGGGCCAACGTCCTGACTTTC. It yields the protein CASSQDLLAGAGANVLTF.

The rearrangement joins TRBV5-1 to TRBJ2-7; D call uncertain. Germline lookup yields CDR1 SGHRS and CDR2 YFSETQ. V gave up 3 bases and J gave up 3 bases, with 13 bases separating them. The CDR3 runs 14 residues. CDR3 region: CASSSLPPRYEQYF. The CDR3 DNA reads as TGCGCCAGCAGCTCCCTACCCCCCCGCTACGAGCAGTACTTC.

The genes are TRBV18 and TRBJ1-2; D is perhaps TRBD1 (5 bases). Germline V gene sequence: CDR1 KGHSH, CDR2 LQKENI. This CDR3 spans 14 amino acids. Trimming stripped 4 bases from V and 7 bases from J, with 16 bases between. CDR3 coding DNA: TGTGCCAGCTCACGAGGACACCAAGAGGTTGGCTACACCTTC. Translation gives CASSRGHQEVGYTF.

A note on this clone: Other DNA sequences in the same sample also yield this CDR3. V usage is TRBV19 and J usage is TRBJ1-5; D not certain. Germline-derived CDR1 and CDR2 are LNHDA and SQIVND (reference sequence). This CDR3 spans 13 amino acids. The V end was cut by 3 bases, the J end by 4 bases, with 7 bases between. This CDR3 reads CASSIGRNQPQHF. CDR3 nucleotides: TGTGCCAGTAGTATTGGACGGAATCAGCCCCAGCATTTT.

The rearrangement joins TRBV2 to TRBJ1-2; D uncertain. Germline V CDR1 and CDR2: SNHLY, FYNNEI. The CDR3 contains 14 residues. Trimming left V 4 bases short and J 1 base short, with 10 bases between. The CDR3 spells CASSAAAVNYGYTF. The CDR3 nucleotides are TGTGCCAGCAGTGCTGCAGCCGTTAACTATGGCTACACCTTC.

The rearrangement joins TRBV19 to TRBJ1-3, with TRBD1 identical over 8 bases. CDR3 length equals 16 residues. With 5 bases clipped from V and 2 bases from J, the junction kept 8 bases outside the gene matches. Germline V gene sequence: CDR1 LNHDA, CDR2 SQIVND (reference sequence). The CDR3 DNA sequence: TGTGCCAGTAGTCCGCGCCTGACAGGGGCTGGAAACACCATATATTTT. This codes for CASSPRLTGAGNTIYF.